This entry features one TCR beta chain sequence. The record originates from a study of blood T cell repertoires in COVID-19. The CDR3 runs 14 residues. In germline, CDR1 is MRHNA, CDR2 SNTAGT. Deletions cut 2 bases from V and 3 bases from J, with 8 bases between. Sequencing used immunoSEQ multiplex PCR; TCRdb keeps in-frame clones, though not all of them. There are about 400,000 clones in the sample; over 75% occur only once, and about 1.9% lies in the top ten. The chain carries TRBV6-4 and TRBJ2-1; possibly TRBD2 for D (6 bases). Material for sequencing was PBMCs or T cells enriched from blood (not recorded which). The receptor's source is a man in his forties in a cohort exposed to, infected with or recovered from COVID-19 (not recorded which). DNA for the CDR3: TGTGCCAGCAGTGACGGGGGAGGCTACAATGAGCAGTTCTTC. It specifies CASSDGGGYNEQFF.